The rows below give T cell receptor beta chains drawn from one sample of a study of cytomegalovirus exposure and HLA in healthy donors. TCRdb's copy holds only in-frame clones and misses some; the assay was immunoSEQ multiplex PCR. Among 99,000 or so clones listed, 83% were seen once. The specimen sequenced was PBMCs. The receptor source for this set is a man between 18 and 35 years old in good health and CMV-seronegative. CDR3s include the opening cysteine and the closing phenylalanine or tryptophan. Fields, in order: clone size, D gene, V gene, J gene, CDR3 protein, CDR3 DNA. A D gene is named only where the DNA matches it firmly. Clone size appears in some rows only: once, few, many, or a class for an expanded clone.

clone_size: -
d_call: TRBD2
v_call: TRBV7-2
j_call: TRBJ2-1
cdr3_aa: CANGLAGGEVSYNEQFF
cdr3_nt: TGTGCCAACGGACTAGCGGGAGGAGAGGTCTCCTACAATGAGCAGTTCTTC

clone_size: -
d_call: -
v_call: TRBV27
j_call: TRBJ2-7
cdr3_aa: CARHAQGEQYF
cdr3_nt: TGTGCCCGCCACGCCCAGGGGGAGCAGTACTTC

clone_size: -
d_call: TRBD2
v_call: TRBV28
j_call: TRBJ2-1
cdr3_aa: CASRSLWREGKDEQFF
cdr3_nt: TGTGCCAGCAGGAGTCTCTGGCGGGAGGGCAAGGATGAGCAGTTCTTC

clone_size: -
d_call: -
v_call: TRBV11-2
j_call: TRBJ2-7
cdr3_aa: CASVSAYEQYF
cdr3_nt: TGTGCCAGCGTCTCCGCGTACGAGCAGTACTTC

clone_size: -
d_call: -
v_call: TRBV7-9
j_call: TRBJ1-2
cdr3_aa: CASSLELAGVGYTF
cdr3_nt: TGTGCCAGCAGCTTAGAGTTGGCGGGGGTTGGCTACACCTTC

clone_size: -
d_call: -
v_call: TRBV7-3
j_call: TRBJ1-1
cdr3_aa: CASSLMGRGLGTEAFF
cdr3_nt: TGTGCCAGCAGCTTAATGGGGCGGGGGCTTGGCACTGAAGCTTTCTTT

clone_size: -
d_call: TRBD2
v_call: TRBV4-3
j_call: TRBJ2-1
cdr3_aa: CASSQVVLAGSYNEQFF
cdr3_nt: TGCGCCAGCAGCCAAGTCGTTCTAGCGGGGTCCTACAATGAGCAGTTCTTC

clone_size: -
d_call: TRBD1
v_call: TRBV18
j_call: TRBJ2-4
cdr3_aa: CASSPGTGGHPYF
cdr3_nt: TGTGCCAGCTCACCGGGGACAGGGGGCCATCCGTACTTC

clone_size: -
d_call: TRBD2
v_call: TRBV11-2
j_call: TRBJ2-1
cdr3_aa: CASSLEGGRASNEQFF
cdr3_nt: TGTGCCAGCAGCTTAGAGGGCGGGAGGGCCTCGAATGAGCAGTTCTTC

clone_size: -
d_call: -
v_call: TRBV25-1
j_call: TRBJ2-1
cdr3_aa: CASSGPLTGYNEQFF
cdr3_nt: TGTGCCAGCAGCGGACCGTTGACAGGCTACAATGAGCAGTTCTTC

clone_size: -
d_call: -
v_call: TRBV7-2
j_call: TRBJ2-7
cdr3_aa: CASSLSPIAYEQYF
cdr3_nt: TGTGCCAGCAGCTTATCACCGATAGCCTACGAGCAGTACTTC

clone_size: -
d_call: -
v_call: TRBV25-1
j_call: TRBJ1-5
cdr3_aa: CASSEGRGGSNQPQHF
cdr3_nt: TGTGCCAGCAGTGAAGGGCGGGGGGGTAGCAATCAGCCCCAGCATTTT

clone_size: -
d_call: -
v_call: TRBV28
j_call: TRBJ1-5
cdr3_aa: CASSFRVWSNQPQHF
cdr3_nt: TGTGCCAGCAGTTTCCGGGTTTGGAGCAATCAGCCCCAGCATTTT

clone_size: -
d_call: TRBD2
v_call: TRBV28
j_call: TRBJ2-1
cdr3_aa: CASSWASGYNEQFF
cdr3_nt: TGTGCCAGCAGTTGGGCTAGCGGGTACAATGAGCAGTTCTTC

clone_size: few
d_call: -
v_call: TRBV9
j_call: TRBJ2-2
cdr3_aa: CASSVGSDTGELFF
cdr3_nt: TGTGCCAGCAGCGTAGGAAGCGACACCGGGGAGCTGTTTTTT

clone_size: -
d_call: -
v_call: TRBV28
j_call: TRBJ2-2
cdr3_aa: CASSLLSHGELFF
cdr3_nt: TGTGCCAGCAGTTTATTGTCCCACGGGGAGCTGTTTTTT

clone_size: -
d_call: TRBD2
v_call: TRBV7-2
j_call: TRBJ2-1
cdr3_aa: CASTLGGRGGEQFF
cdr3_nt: TGTGCCAGCACACTTGGCGGGAGGGGGGGGGAGCAGTTCTTC

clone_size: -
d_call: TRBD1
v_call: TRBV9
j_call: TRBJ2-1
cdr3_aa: CASSVGRGQYNEQFF
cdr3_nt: TGTGCCAGCAGCGTAGGCCGGGGACAGTACAATGAGCAGTTCTTC

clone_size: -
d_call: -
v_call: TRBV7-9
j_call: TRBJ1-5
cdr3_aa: CASNGGGFQPQHF
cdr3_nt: TGTGCCAGCAACGGAGGTGGTTTTCAGCCCCAGCATTTT

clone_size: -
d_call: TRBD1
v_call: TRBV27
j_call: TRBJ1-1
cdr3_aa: CASSLDNRGLVAFF
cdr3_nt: TGTGCCAGCAGTTTAGATAACAGGGGGCTGGTAGCTTTCTTT

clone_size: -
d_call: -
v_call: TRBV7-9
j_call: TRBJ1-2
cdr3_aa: CASSSYPQGNYGYTF
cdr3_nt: TGTGCCAGCAGCTCCTACCCACAGGGAAACTATGGCTACACCTTC

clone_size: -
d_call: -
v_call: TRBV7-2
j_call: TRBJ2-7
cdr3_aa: CASSHLTAPAYEQYF
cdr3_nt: TGTGCCAGCAGCCATCTGACAGCCCCCGCATACGAGCAGTACTTC

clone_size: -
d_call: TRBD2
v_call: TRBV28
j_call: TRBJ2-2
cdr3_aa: CASSSAGGGTGELFF
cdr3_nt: TGTGCCAGCAGTTCAGCGGGAGGGGGGACCGGGGAGCTGTTTTTT

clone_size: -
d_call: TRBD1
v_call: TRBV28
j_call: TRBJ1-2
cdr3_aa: CASTPYLGTGGNGYTF
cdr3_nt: TGTGCCAGCACCCCCTATCTGGGAACAGGGGGCAATGGCTACACCTTC

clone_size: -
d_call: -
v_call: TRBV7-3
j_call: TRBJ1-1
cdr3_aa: CASSSQENTEAFF
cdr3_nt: TGTGCCAGCAGCTCACAGGAGAACACTGAAGCTTTCTTT

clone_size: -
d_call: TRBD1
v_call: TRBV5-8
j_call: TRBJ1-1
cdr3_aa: CASSSELRDRGRGAFF
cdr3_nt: TGTGCCAGCAGCTCCGAACTCCGGGACAGGGGGCGAGGAGCTTTCTTT

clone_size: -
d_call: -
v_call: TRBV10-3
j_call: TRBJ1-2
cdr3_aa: CAISESRISGSYGYTF
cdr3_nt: TGTGCCATCAGTGAGTCGAGGATTTCGGGGAGCTATGGCTACACCTTC

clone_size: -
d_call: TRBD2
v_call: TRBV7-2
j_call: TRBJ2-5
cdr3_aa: CASSLGLAGGQETQYF
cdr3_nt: TGTGCCAGCAGCCTCGGGTTAGCGGGAGGCCAAGAGACCCAGTACTTC

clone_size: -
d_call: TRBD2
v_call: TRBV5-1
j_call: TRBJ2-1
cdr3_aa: CASSLEGLAGYNEQFF
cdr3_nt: TGCGCCAGCAGCTTGGAGGGGCTAGCGGGATACAATGAGCAGTTCTTC

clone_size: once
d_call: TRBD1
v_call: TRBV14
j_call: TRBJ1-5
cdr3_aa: CASSGTGGRSNQPQHF
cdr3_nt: TGTGCCAGCAGCGGAACAGGGGGCAGGAGCAATCAGCCCCAGCATTTT

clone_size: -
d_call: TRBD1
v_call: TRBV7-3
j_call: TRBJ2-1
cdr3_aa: CASSGTGGSEQFF
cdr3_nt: TGTGCCAGCAGCGGGACAGGGGGCAGTGAGCAGTTCTTC

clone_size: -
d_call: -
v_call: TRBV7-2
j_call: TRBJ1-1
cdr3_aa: CASSVRGTGTEAFF
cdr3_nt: TGTGCCAGCAGCGTCAGGGGAACGGGCACTGAAGCTTTCTTT

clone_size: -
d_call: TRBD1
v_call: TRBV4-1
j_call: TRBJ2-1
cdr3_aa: CASSEVPGTGDNEQFF
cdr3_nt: TGCGCCAGCAGCGAAGTCCCCGGGACAGGAGACAATGAGCAGTTCTTC

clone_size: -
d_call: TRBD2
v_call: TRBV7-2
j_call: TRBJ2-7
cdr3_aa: CASSLPLLLAGAGEQYF
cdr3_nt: TGTGCCAGCAGCTTACCTCTCCTTCTAGCGGGGGCGGGCGAGCAGTACTTC